The next 29 T cell receptor beta chains were all read from a single sample in a study of blood T cell repertoires in COVID-19. Profiling relied on immunoSEQ multiplex PCR, and the TCRdb table lists in-frame clones only, not all of them. The data show some 150,000 clones, 75% to 80% seen once. Sequences were obtained from peripheral blood. The receptors come from a woman between 45 and 65 years old with active or convalescent COVID-19.

The table lists this clone with a few counts. The chain recombines TRBV4-2 with TRBJ1-6; D call uncertain. The CDR3 has 16 amino acids. Germline V gene lookup returns CDR1 LGHNA and CDR2 YNFKEQ. V lost 0 bases and J 5 bases, leaving 11 bases between the germline ends. CDR3 residues: CASSQEGGTNNSPLHF. The CDR3 DNA reads TGTGCCAGCAGCCAAGAGGGAGGTACGAATAATTCACCCCTCCACTTT.

This clone came up many times. This chain uses TRBV19 with TRBJ1-2, with TRBD1 identical over 9 bases. J lost 4 bases, V lost 5 bases, and 5 bases had no gene match. The CDR3 is 14 residues long. Germline loops: CDR1 LNHDA, CDR2 SQIVND (reference sequence). The CDR3 reads CASSYRGQGYGYTF. CDR3 nucleotide sequence: TGTGCCAGTAGTTACAGGGGGCAGGGCTATGGCTACACCTTC.

This chain uses TRBV20-1 with TRBJ2-7; TRBD1 matches at 7 bases. The CDR3 extends over 14 amino acids. The J segment lost 1 base and the V segment lost 3 bases, leaving 6 bases of the junction unmatched. Germline-derived CDR1 and CDR2 are DFQATT and SNEGSKA (reference sequence). For the CDR3, the DNA is TGCAGTGCTAGTTGGAACAGGGGTTCCTACGAGCAGTACTTC. It specifies CSASWNRGSYEQYF.

V is TRBV5-6 and J is TRBJ2-1, with 8 positions matching TRBD1. V lost 4 bases, J lost 4 bases, and 19 bases stayed unmatched. Germline CDR1 SGHDT, CDR2 YYEEEE. The CDR3 is 19 amino acids. The CDR3 region has the DNA TGTGCCAGCAGCCCCGGGACAGGAGTCCTACAAGCCGTTTACAATGAGCAGTTCTTC. This codes for CASSPGTGVLQAVYNEQFF.

This sequence joins TRBV29-1 and TRBJ2-3, with 9 positions matching TRBD2. Trimming cost V 3 bases and J 3 bases; bases outside gene matches: 1. This CDR3 contains 13 residues. CDR1 is SQVTM, CDR2 ANQGSEA, per germline. This chain's CDR3 is CSVETSGTDTQYF. Here the CDR3 DNA reads TGCAGCGTTGAGACTAGCGGAACAGATACGCAGTATTTT.

This chain links TRBV6-5 with TRBJ2-1; 12 bases fit TRBD2. The CDR3 totals 16 residues. Germline V gene lookup returns CDR1 MNHEY and CDR2 SVGAGI. Trimming at V came to 4 bases and at J to 2 bases, leaving 3 bases not matched to a gene. CDR3 in amino acids: CASSWTSGTAYNEQFF. For the CDR3, the DNA is TGTGCCAGCAGTTGGACTAGCGGGACTGCCTACAATGAGCAGTTCTTC.

In its sample, this clone was seen a few times. The chain joins TRBV7-3 to TRBJ2-5; 7 positions match TRBD2. The V gene's germline CDR1 is SGHTA and CDR2 FQGTGA. V was pared by 1 base and J by 4 bases, with 3 bases of the junction left unmatched. CDR3 length: 14 residues. CDR3 protein: CASSLIPGGETQYF. The CDR3 DNA reads TGTGCCAGCAGCTTAATTCCGGGAGGAGAGACCCAGTACTTC.

DNA of the CDR3: TGTGCCAGCAGCTTAGCTAACAGGGATGGCTACACCTTC. Translated, it gives CASSLANRDGYTF. The chain couples TRBV7-9 to TRBJ1-2; TRBD1 is a possible D gene (6 bases). Trimming left V 0 bases short and J 6 bases short, with 8 bases between. In germline, CDR1 is SEHNR, CDR2 FQNEAQ (reference sequence). This CDR3 region has 13 residues.

This rearrangement joins TRBV20-1 to TRBJ2-3, with a possible D match to TRBD1 (5 bases). The CDR3 covers 11 residues. The germline CDR1 and CDR2 sequences are DFQATT and SNEGSKA (reference sequence). V lost 5 bases and J lost 4, with 7 bases in between. The CDR3 sequence: CSADSPDTQYF. CDR3 coding DNA: TGCAGTGCTGACAGTCCAGATACGCAGTATTTT.

This chain connects TRBV2 to TRBJ1-2, with a possible D match to TRBD1 (6 bases). Germline V gives CDR1 SNHLY, CDR2 FYNNEI. There are 13 residues in the CDR3. Trimming stripped 5 bases from V and 0 bases from J, with 7 bases between. The CDR3 reads CASSTGTNYGYTF. CDR3 in DNA: TGTGCCAGCAGTACAGGGACTAACTATGGCTACACCTTC.

J is TRBJ2-3 and V is TRBV27; 8 bases are shared with TRBD1. Germline CDR1 is MNHEY and CDR2 is SMNVEV (reference sequence). This CDR3 contains 15 residues. The junction had 6 bases not matched to a gene; V was cut back by 5 bases and J by 2 bases. DNA for the CDR3: TGTGCCAGCAGTCGTCAGGGGGCTTTCACAGATACGCAGTATTTT. Translating gives CASSRQGAFTDTQYF.

J is TRBJ1-1 and V is TRBV5-4; D perhaps matches TRBD1 (5 bases). Trimming stripped 2 bases from V and 6 bases from J, with 26 bases between. Germline values: CDR1 SGHNT, CDR2 YYREEE (reference sequence). The CDR3 extends over 18 amino acids. This CDR3 reads CASSLGPRLLFSGAEAFF. The CDR3 bases are TGTGCCAGCAGCTTAGGCCCCCGGTTGCTCTTCTCGGGGGCTGAAGCTTTCTTT.

V and J are TRBV10-3 and TRBJ2-1; TRBD2 matches 9 bases. J was trimmed by 8 bases and V by 6 bases; bases with no gene match: 14. The CDR3 extends over 16 amino acids. Germline CDR1 is ENHRY and CDR2 is SYGVKD. This chain's CDR3 is CAISKQQREAGDEQFF. In nucleotides, the CDR3 is TGTGCCATCAGCAAGCAACAGCGGGAGGCCGGAGATGAGCAGTTCTTC.

This sequence joins TRBV10-2 and TRBJ1-5, with 10 bases lining up with TRBD1. V lost 4 bases and J lost 9; bases outside the gene matches: 3. CDR3 size: 13 residues. CDR1 is WSHSY, CDR2 SAAADI, per germline. CDR3 in DNA: TGCGCCAGCAGTGGGACAGGGGGTACGCCCCAGCATTTT. Translation: CASSGTGGTPQHF.

The chain's CDR3 is CASSRNGDSPLHF. The CDR3, as DNA: TGTGCCAGCTCACGGAATGGAGATTCACCCCTCCACTTT. J is TRBJ1-6 and V is TRBV18; D is ambiguous. The CDR3 is made up of 13 amino acids. V lost 4 bases to trimming and J lost 8 bases, with 9 bases between them. The V gene's germline CDR1 is KGHSH and CDR2 LQKENI.

This clone has a single count. This rearrangement joins TRBV27 to TRBJ1-6, with 9 bases lining up with TRBD1. From germline, CDR1 is MNHEY and CDR2 SMNVEV (reference sequence). Losses at the gene ends were 5 bases for V and 7 bases for J; bases not matched to a gene: 6. The length of the CDR3 is 15 residues. Here the CDR3 reads CASSPRQGGNSPLHF. For the CDR3, the DNA is TGTGCCAGCAGTCCCAGACAGGGGGGCAATTCACCCCTCCACTTT.

CDR3 in amino acids: CASSLEQAPYTF. In DNA form, the CDR3 reads TGTGCCAGCAGTTTAGAACAGGCGCCCTACACCTTC. The rearrangement joins TRBV12-3 or TRBV12-4 to TRBJ1-2, with D maybe TRBD1 (5 bases). CDR3 length equals 12 residues. The V end was cut by 1 base, the J end by 10 bases, with 10 bases between.

The V and J genes are TRBV6-5 and TRBJ1-2, with TRBD1 matching 7 bases. The germline V gene has CDR1 MNHEY and CDR2 SVGAGI. This CDR3 comprises 14 residues. The J segment lost 5 bases and the V segment lost 1 base, leaving 4 bases of the junction unmatched. CDR3 bases: TGTGCCAGCAGTTACTTCCCGACAGGGTATGGCTACACCTTC. Encoded protein: CASSYFPTGYGYTF.

The chain joins TRBV5-8 to TRBJ2-1, with D uncertain. Deletions cut 4 bases from V and 14 bases from J, with 19 bases between. This CDR3 has 13 residues. Germline V gene lookup returns CDR1 SGHTS and CDR2 YDEGEE. The CDR3 sequence is CASSPTQRLLEFF. Written as DNA, the CDR3 is TGTGCCAGCAGCCCCACCCAGCGTTTACTGGAGTTCTTC.

V is TRBV5-4 and J is TRBJ2-2; 7 bases match TRBD2. Trimming took 0 bases from V and 4 from J; bases not matched to a gene: 6. The germline gives CDR1 SGHNT, CDR2 YYREEE (reference sequence). The CDR3 consists of 16 residues. The CDR3 region has the DNA TGTGCCAGCAGCTTGGGGGGAGGGCCATCCACCGGGGAGCTGTTTTTT. Amino acids: CASSLGGGPSTGELFF.

This clone was counted a few times. The chain couples TRBV12-5 to TRBJ1-1; no clear D gene. Trimming removed 7 bases at V and 2 bases at J, with 8 bases between. Germline V gives CDR1 LGHNT, CDR2 FRNRAP. The CDR3 spans 12 residues. The CDR3 DNA follows: TGTGCTAGTGCAGAAACCAACACTGAAGCTTTCTTT. Amino acids: CASAETNTEAFF.

This rearrangement joins TRBV11-2 to TRBJ2-5; 7 bases are a match to TRBD1. CDR1 and CDR2 from the germline V gene are SGHAT and FQNNGV. J lost 2 bases, V lost 5 bases, and 8 bases had no gene match. The CDR3 has 15 residues. CDR3 coding DNA: TGTGCCAGCAGCCTACAGGGGACCCAACAAGAGACCCAGTACTTC. Translation gives CASSLQGTQQETQYF.

The CDR3 protein is CASSLGQGALGTNEKLFF. In DNA, the CDR3 is TGTGCCAGCAGCTTAGGACAGGGGGCTCTCGGAACTAATGAAAAACTGTTTTTT. This chain uses TRBV7-9 with TRBJ1-4; 10 nucleotides match TRBD1. V was clipped by 1 base and J by 1 base; unmatched bases: 6. The CDR3 length is 18 residues. Germline V gives CDR1 SEHNR, CDR2 FQNEAQ (reference sequence).

The CDR3, as DNA: TGTGCCAGCTCAAGGACAAACTCCTATAATTCACCCCTCCACTTT. This sequence encodes CASSRTNSYNSPLHF. This chain uses TRBV6-5 with TRBJ1-6, with D maybe TRBD1 (5 bases). This CDR3 is built from 15 residues. Trimming removed 8 bases from V and 0 bases from J, with 11 bases in between. Germline V lookup: CDR1 MNHEY, CDR2 SVGAGI.

The gene calls are TRBV5-6 and TRBJ1-2; D is unclear. In germline, CDR1 is SGHDT, CDR2 YYEEEE. V gave up 4 bases and J gave up 7 bases, with 17 bases separating them. The CDR3 runs to 14 residues. The CDR3 reads CASSPMEGVIGYTF. The CDR3, as DNA: TGTGCCAGCAGCCCCATGGAGGGAGTGATTGGCTACACCTTC.

This clone turned up a few times. The J gene is TRBJ1-2, the V gene TRBV10-3; weak D call: TRBD1 (6 bases). This CDR3 spans 17 amino acids. The germline V and J ends were trimmed by 2 bases and 2 bases, with 18 bases remaining between them. Per the germline V gene, CDR1 is ENHRY and CDR2 is SYGVKD. The CDR3 reads CAISEAGARGGNYGYTF. The CDR3 nucleotides are TGTGCCATCAGTGAGGCGGGTGCCAGGGGCGGAAACTATGGCTACACCTTC.

The chain has TRBV7-2 and TRBJ1-5; 7 bases fit TRBD1. The V gene end was trimmed by 5 bases and the J gene end by 0 bases; junction bases not matched to a gene: 7. This CDR3 is built from 16 residues. Germline V gene sequence: CDR1 SGHTA, CDR2 FQGNSA. DNA for the CDR3: TGTGCCAGCAGCGCCGAGACAGGGCTTAGCAATCAGCCCCAGCATTTT. As protein: CASSAETGLSNQPQHF.

The chain is built from TRBV5-1 and TRBJ1-2; D is uncertain. CDR1 is SGHRS, CDR2 YFSETQ, per germline. This CDR3 has 14 residues. The ends were cut back, 7 bases at V and 0 bases at J, with 13 bases in the middle. CDR3 in amino acids: CASRWRETNYGYTF. The DNA for the CDR3 is TGCGCCAGCCGTTGGAGGGAGACTAACTATGGCTACACCTTC.

V gene TRBV15 combines with J gene TRBJ1-5; weak D call: TRBD1 (6 bases). The CDR3 is 15 amino acids. Deletions cut 0 bases from V and 4 bases from J, with 10 bases between. From germline, CDR1 is LNHNV and CDR2 YYDKDF (reference sequence). The CDR3, as DNA: TGTGCCACCAGCAGAGATAGGGACACTAATCAGCCCCAGCATTTT. Its protein product is CATSRDRDTNQPQHF.